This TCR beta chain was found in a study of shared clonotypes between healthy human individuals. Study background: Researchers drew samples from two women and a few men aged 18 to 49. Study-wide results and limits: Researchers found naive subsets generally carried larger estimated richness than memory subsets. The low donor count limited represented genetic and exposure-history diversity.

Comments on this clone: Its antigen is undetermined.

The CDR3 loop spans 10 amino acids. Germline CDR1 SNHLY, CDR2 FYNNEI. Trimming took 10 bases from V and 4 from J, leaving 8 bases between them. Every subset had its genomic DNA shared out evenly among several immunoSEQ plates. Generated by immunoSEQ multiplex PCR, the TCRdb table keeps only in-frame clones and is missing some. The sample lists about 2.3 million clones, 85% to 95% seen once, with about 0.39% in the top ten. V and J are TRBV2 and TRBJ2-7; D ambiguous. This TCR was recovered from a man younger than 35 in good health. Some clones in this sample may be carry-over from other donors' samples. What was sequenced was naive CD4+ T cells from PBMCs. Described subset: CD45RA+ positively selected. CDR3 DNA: TGTGCCACCGCCGGGTACGAGCAGTACTTC. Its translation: CATAGYEQYF.